This TCR beta chain was observed in a study of CD8 T cells in Susac syndrome. Germline CDR1 SGHVS, CDR2 FQNEAQ. This CDR3 is 14 amino acids long. The junction had 3 bases not matched to a gene; V was cut back by 0 bases and J by 5 bases. TCR beta sequences were obtained from blood CD8+ and CD4+ T cells. Random hexamers served to reverse transcribe about 0.45 to 1 ug RNA. TCRdb re-analysed the immunoSEQ multiplex PCR reads in MiXCR, keeping a single row per CDR3 protein. This sample has 200,000 to 250,000 distinct CDR3 sequences, with about 93% found just once. The genes are TRBV7-8 and TRBJ1-2; TRBD1 agrees at 7 bases. Input material: CD4+ T cells from PBMCs. This receptor was taken from a human donor with multiple sclerosis. CDR3 protein: CASSLARGQYGYTF. The CDR3 DNA follows: TGTGCCAGCAGCTTAGCGCGGGGACAGTATGGCTACACCTTC. The complete variable domain, with remaining parts taken from reference TRBV7-8 and TRBJ1-2, reads GAGVSQSPRYKVAKRGQDVALRCDPISGHVSLFWYQQALGQGPEFLTYFQNEAQLDKSGLPSDRFFAERPEGSVSTLKIQRTQQEDSAVYLCASSLARGQYGYTFGSGTRLTVV.